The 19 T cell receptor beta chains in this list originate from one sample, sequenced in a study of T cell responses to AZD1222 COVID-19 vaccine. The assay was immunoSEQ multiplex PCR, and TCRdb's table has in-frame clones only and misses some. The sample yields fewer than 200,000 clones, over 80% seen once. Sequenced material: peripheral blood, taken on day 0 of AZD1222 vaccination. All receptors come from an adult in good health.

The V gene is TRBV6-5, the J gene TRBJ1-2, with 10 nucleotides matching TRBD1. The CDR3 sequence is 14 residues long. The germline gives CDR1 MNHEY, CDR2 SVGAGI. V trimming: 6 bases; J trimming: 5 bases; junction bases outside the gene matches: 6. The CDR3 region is CASRRTGGRYGYTF. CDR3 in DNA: TGTGCCAGCAGAAGGACAGGGGGAAGATATGGCTACACCTTC.

The CDR3 DNA follows: TGTGCCAGCTTGGGGGGGTTCCAATTGAATGAGCAGTTCTTC. Translating gives CASLGGFQLNEQFF. The chain couples TRBV28 to TRBJ2-1; 7 bases are a match to TRBD2. V lost 8 bases, J lost 7 bases, and 11 bases stayed unmatched. The CDR3 runs 14 residues. Germline-derived CDR1 and CDR2 are MDHEN and SYDVKM.

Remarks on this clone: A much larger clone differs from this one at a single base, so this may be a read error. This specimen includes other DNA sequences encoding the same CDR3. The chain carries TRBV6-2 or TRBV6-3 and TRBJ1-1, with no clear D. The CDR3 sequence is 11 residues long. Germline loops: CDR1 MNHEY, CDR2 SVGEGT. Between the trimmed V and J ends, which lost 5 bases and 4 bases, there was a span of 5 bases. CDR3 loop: CASSLGTEAFF. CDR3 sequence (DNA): TGTGCCAGCAGTCTGGGCACTGAAGCTTTCTTT.

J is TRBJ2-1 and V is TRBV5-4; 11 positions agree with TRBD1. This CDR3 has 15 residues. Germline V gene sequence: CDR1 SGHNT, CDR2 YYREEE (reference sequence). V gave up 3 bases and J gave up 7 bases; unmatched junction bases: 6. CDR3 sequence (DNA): TGTGCCAGCAGCTCCCCGGGACAGGGGGTTAATGAGCAGTTCTTC. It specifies CASSSPGQGVNEQFF.

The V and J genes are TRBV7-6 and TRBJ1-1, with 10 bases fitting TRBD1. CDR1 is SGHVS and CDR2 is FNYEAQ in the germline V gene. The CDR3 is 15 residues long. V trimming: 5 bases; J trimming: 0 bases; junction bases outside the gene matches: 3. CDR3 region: CASSEGQGLNTEAFF. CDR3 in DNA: TGTGCCAGCAGCGAGGGACAGGGGTTGAACACTGAAGCTTTCTTT.

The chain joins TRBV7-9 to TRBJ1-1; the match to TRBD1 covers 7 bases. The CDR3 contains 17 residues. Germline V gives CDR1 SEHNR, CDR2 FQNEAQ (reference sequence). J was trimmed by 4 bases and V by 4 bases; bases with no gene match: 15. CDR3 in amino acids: CASSSNRGRGVITEAFF. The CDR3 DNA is TGTGCCAGCAGCTCTAACAGGGGCCGGGGGGTGATCACTGAAGCTTTCTTT.

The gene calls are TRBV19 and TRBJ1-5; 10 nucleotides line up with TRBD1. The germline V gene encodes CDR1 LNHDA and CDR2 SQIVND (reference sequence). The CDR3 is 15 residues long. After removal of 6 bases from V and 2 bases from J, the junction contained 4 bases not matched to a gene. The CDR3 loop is CASSGQGGGNQPQHF. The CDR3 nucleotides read TGTGCCAGTAGCGGACAGGGGGGAGGCAATCAGCCCCAGCATTTT.

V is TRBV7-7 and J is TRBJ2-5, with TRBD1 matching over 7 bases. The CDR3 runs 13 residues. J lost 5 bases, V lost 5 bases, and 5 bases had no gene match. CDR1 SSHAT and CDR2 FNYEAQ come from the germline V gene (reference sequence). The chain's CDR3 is CASSADRVETQYF. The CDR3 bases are TGTGCCAGCAGCGCTGACAGGGTGGAGACCCAGTACTTC. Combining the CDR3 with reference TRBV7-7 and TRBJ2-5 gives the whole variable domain GAGVSQSPRYKVTKRGQDVTLRCDPISSHATLYWYQQALGQGPEFLTYFNYEAQPDKSGLPSDRFSAERPEGSISTLTIQRTEQRDSAMYRCASSADRVETQYFGPGTRLLVL.

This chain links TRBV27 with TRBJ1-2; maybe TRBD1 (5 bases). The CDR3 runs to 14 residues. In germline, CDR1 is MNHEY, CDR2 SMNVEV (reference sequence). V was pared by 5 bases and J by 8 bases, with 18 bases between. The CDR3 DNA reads TGTGCCAGCAGTCTCGGACACCGGGCAGGGGGCTACACCTTC. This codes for CASSLGHRAGGYTF.

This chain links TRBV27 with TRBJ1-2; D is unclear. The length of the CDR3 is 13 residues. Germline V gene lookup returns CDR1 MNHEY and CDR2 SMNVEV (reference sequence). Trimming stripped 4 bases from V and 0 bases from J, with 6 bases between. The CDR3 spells CASSYLSNYGYTF. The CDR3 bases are TGTGCCAGCAGTTACCTTTCTAACTATGGCTACACCTTC.

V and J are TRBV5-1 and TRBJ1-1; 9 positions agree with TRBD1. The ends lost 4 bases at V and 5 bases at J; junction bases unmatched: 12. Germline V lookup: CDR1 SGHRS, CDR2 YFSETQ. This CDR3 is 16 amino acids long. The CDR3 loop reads CASSPNRGRMGTEAFF. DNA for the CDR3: TGCGCCAGCAGCCCGAACAGGGGGCGAATGGGGACTGAAGCTTTCTTT.

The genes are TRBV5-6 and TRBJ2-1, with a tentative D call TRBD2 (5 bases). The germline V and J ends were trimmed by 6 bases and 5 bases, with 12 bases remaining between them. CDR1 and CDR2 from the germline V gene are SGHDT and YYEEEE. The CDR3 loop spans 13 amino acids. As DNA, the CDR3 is TGTGCCAGCACCCTACTACTAGACAATGAGCAGTTCTTC. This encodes CASTLLLDNEQFF.

The CDR3 loop reads CASSQVPGGNYEQYF. Written as DNA, the CDR3 is TGTGCCAGCAGCCAAGTTCCAGGGGGGAACTACGAGCAGTACTTC. The chain joins TRBV3-1 (or the pseudogene TRBV3-2) to TRBJ2-7, with D tentatively TRBD1 (7 bases). The V end lost 1 base, the J end lost 3 bases, and 13 bases lay between the germline ends. Germline CDR1 reads LGHDT; CDR2 reads YNNKEL (reference sequence). This CDR3 contains 15 residues.

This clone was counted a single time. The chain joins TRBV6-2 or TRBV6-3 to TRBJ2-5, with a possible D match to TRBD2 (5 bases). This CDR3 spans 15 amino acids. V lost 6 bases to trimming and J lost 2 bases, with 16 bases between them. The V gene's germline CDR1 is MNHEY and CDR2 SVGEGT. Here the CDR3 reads CASSPLSGKQETQYF. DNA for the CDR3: TGTGCCAGCAGCCCGCTCTCGGGAAAACAAGAGACCCAGTACTTC.

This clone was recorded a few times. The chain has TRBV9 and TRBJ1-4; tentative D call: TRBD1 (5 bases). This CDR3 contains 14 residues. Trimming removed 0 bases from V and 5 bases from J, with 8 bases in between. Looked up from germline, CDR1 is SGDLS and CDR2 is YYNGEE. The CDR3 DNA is TGTGCCAGCAGCGTAGGGACACTGAATGAAAAACTGTTTTTT. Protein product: CASSVGTLNEKLFF.

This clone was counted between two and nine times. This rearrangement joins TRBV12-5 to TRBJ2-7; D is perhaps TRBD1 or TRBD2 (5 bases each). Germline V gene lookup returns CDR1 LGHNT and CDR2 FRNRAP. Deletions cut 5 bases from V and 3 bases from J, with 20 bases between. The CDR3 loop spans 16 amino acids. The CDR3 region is CASGPPRGMWFYEQYF. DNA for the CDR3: TGTGCTAGTGGTCCGCCGAGGGGAATGTGGTTCTACGAGCAGTACTTC.

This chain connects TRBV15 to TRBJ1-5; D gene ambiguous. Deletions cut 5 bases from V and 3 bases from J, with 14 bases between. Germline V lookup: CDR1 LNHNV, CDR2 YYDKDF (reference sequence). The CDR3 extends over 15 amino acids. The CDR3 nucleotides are TGTGCCACCAGCCAAAGGGTATCCCACAATCAGCCCCAGCATTTT. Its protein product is CATSQRVSHNQPQHF.

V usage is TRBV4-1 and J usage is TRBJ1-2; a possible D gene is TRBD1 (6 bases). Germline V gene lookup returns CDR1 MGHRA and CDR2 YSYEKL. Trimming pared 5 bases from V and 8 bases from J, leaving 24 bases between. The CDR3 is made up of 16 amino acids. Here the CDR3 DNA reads TGCGCCAGCAGCAAGGTAGGGGGAGCCGGATCACGAGGCTACACCTTC. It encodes CASSKVGGAGSRGYTF.

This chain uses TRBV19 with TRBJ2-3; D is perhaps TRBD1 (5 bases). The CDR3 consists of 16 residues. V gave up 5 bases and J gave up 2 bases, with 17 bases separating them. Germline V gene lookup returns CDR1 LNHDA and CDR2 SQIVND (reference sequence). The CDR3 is CASSGPGSVATDTQYF. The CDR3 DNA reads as TGTGCCAGTAGTGGCCCAGGGTCCGTCGCCACAGATACGCAGTATTTT.